Following are 11 T cell receptor beta chains from one sample sequenced in a study of control samples from healthy donors and cancer patients. The method was immunoSEQ multiplex PCR; TCRdb's version includes in-frame clones alone and lacks a portion of them. The sample has over 100,000 clones, roughly 90% seen once. Specimen: blood. The receptor source for this set is a woman aged 50 to 60 in good health.

This chain connects TRBV19 to TRBJ1-5, with a weak D call TRBD1 (6 bases). The CDR3 totals 15 residues. V was shortened by 2 bases and J by 2 bases, with 10 bases between the two germline ends. Germline values: CDR1 LNHDA, CDR2 SQIVND (reference sequence). For the CDR3, the DNA is TGTGCCAGTAGTATATTACAGGGTGGCAATCAGCCCCAGCATTTT. It yields the protein CASSILQGGNQPQHF.

The chain carries TRBV23-1 and TRBJ1-4; D uncertain. TRBV23-1 counts as an open reading frame of uncertain function. This CDR3 contains 14 residues. With 4 bases removed from V and 4 bases from J, the gap between germline ends came to 10 bases. CDR3 protein: CASSLGHFNEKLFF. The CDR3 region has the DNA TGCGCCAGCAGTCTCGGTCACTTTAATGAAAAACTGTTTTTT.

This chain uses TRBV4-1 with TRBJ1-2, with a tentative D call TRBD1 (6 bases). V lost 0 bases, J lost 4 bases, and 12 bases lay in between. This CDR3 is built from 15 residues. Germline loops: CDR1 MGHRA, CDR2 YSYEKL. The CDR3 coding sequence is TGCGCCAGCAGCCAAGAACAGGGTGTCTTCTATGGCTACACCTTC. It translates to CASSQEQGVFYGYTF.

This chain uses TRBV5-8 with TRBJ2-1; D not resolved. V was pared by 4 bases and J by 0 bases, with 11 bases between. Germline assignment: CDR1 SGHTS and CDR2 YDEGEE. There are 15 residues in the CDR3. The CDR3 nucleotides are TGTGCCAGCAGCGGCCTAGGCAGCTCCTACAATGAGCAGTTCTTC. Amino acid sequence: CASSGLGSSYNEQFF.

The V gene is TRBV28, the J gene TRBJ1-1; no reliable D call. Germline loops: CDR1 MDHEN, CDR2 SYDVKM. The CDR3 is made up of 11 amino acids. V dropped 7 bases and J dropped 6 bases, with 9 bases sitting between them. CDR3 DNA: TGTGCCAGCACCAGTGCGCCTGAAGCTTTCTTT. The encoded protein is CASTSAPEAFF.

J is TRBJ1-1 and V is TRBV6-4, with D unresolved. Germline CDR1 reads MRHNA; CDR2 reads SNTAGT. The CDR3 totals 14 residues. Trimming left V 5 bases short and J 0 bases short, with 10 bases between. CDR3 nucleotide sequence: TGTGCCAGCAGTCCCACAATTTTGAACACTGAAGCTTTCTTT. Its translation: CASSPTILNTEAFF.

This clone occurred once. The rearrangement uses TRBV28 and TRBJ2-3, with a weak D call TRBD2 (5 bases). The CDR3 has 16 residues. Looked up from germline, CDR1 is MDHEN and CDR2 is SYDVKM. Trimming took 1 base from V and 2 from J, leaving 13 bases between them. The chain's CDR3 is CASSLLEPGSTDTQYF. CDR3 sequence (DNA): TGTGCCAGCAGTTTATTAGAGCCGGGGTCCACAGATACGCAGTATTTT.

In this sample, this clone turned up once. The CDR3 spells CASSYSTATQGGAFF. DNA for the CDR3: TGTGCCAGCAGTTACTCGACGGCCACACAGGGGGGGGCTTTCTTT. The V call is TRBV6-5, the J call TRBJ1-1; 8 bases are a match to TRBD1. Germline V gives CDR1 MNHEY, CDR2 SVGAGI. The length of the CDR3 is 15 residues. J lost 11 bases, V lost 0 bases, and 11 bases had no gene match.

The chain carries TRBV6-1 and TRBJ1-4; the D is unclear. This CDR3 is 15 amino acids long. V gave up 1 base and J gave up 1 base, with 7 bases separating them. The germline V gene has CDR1 MNHNS and CDR2 SASEGT. Here the CDR3 reads CASSEGPETNEKLFF. The CDR3 DNA reads as TGTGCCAGCAGTGAAGGCCCGGAAACTAATGAAAAACTGTTTTTT.

The rearrangement uses TRBV6-5 and TRBJ2-7; a possible D gene is TRBD2 (6 bases). From germline, CDR1 is MNHEY and CDR2 SVGAGI. Trimming took 5 bases from V and 3 from J, leaving 8 bases between them. The CDR3 has 12 residues. CDR3 sequence: CASSRGDYEQYF. CDR3 nucleotides: TGTGCCAGCAGTCGCGGGGACTACGAGCAGTACTTC.

The chain employs TRBV5-6 and TRBJ2-7, with TRBD1 as a possible D gene (6 bases). The length of the CDR3 is 15 residues. The V and J ends lost 6 bases and 3 bases respectively, with 19 bases between them. The germline V gene has CDR1 SGHDT and CDR2 YYEEEE. The CDR3 DNA is TGTGCCAGCACCCGAGAACGGGGACAAGGCTACGAGCAGTACTTC. Translated, it gives CASTRERGQGYEQYF.